Below, 20 T cell receptor beta chains from the same sample are listed, as sequenced in a study of T cells in Graves' hyperthyroidism and ophthalmopathy. Amplified TCR beta CDR3 regions derived from RNA transcripts. A set of HTBI primers served as the primers for a first-round RT-PCR of the TCR CDR3. TCRdb passed the multiplex PCR reads through MiXCR, listing each CDR3 protein once. Altogether fewer than 250,000 distinct CDR3 sequences are present, 15% to 20% being singletons, with the ten largest covering 28%. The sequenced sample consisted of blood. Receptors were obtained from a woman between 18 and 29 years old with Graves' ophthalmopathy.

The chain links TRBV4-1 to TRBJ1-2; D uncertain. CDR1 and CDR2 (germline): MGHRA, YSYEKL. Trimming left V 1 base short and J 6 bases short, with 6 bases between. The CDR3 is made up of 12 amino acids. CDR3 amino acids: CASSQGPDGYTF. The CDR3 DNA reads TGCGCCAGCAGCCAAGGACCCGATGGCTACACCTTC.

The chain uses TRBV27 and TRBJ2-7; 11 nucleotides line up with TRBD2. V lost 3 bases and J lost 1; bases outside the gene matches: 8. The CDR3 is made up of 17 amino acids. The germline V gene encodes CDR1 MNHEY and CDR2 SMNVEV (reference sequence). CDR3 DNA sequence: TGTGCCAGCAGTTTCCTCCCCTCTAGCGGGGGGTCCTACGAGCAGTACTTC. Protein sequence: CASSFLPSSGGSYEQYF.

The V call is TRBV30, the J call TRBJ1-2, with D perhaps matching TRBD1 (5 bases). This CDR3 comprises 12 residues. Trimming left V 1 base short and J 9 bases short, with 12 bases between. In germline, CDR1 is GTSNPN, CDR2 SVGIG (reference sequence). CDR3 DNA: TGTGCCTGGAGTGCGGTGGGGGATCGCTACACCTTC. This sequence encodes CAWSAVGDRYTF. The full variable domain, its missing parts supplied by reference TRBV30 and TRBJ1-2, is SQTIHQWPATLVQPVGSPLSLECTVEGTSNPNLYWYRQAAGRGLQLLFYSVGIGQISSEVPQNLSASRPQDRQFILSSKKLLLSDSGFYLCAWSAVGDRYTFGSGTRLTVV.

This clonotype was observed a handful of times. The rearrangement joins TRBV25-1 to TRBJ2-2, with 8 bases identical to TRBD2. The CDR3 spans 16 residues. CDR1 and CDR2 from the germline V gene are MGHDK and SYGVNS. J lost 6 bases, V lost 4 bases, and 10 bases had no gene match. CDR3 DNA: TGTGCCAGCAGTGCTCCGGGGGGGGCTAGGGCCGGGGAGCTGTTTTTT. The encoded protein is CASSAPGGARAGELFF.

This clonotype was picked up many times. The chain couples TRBV11-3 to TRBJ2-1; D call uncertain. Germline V gene data show CDR1 as SGHNT and CDR2 as YENEEA. V lost 0 bases and J 4 bases, leaving 7 bases between the germline ends. This CDR3 is built from 14 residues. CDR3: CASSLDLRYNEQFF. The CDR3 bases are TGTGCCAGCAGCTTAGATCTTCGTTACAATGAGCAGTTCTTC.

V and J are TRBV6-1 and TRBJ2-1, with 9 nucleotides matching TRBD2. J lost 9 bases, V lost 7 bases, and 13 bases had no gene match. This CDR3 spans 15 amino acids. Germline V gene lookup returns CDR1 MNHNS and CDR2 SASEGT. The CDR3 region is CASIQGPSGIGEQFF. CDR3 DNA: TGTGCCAGCATACAGGGTCCTAGCGGGATAGGTGAGCAGTTCTTC.

This clonotype turned up a few times. It may be a read error: a sequence one base away is much more abundant. The J gene is TRBJ1-1, the V gene TRBV15; 10 bases match TRBD1. CDR3 length: 14 amino acids. Germline V lookup: CDR1 LNHNV, CDR2 YYDKDF (reference sequence). The chain's CDR3 is CATSIGTGETGAFF. The DNA of the CDR3 is TGTGCCACCAGCATAGGGACAGGGGAGACTGGAGCTTTCTTT.

This clonotype showed up just a few times. This rearrangement joins TRBV15 to TRBJ1-3, with 12 bases lining up with TRBD1. Germline trimming cut 4 bases from V and 3 bases from J; bases unmatched to any gene: 13. There are 19 residues in the CDR3. CDR1 and CDR2 (germline): LNHNV, YYDKDF (reference sequence). As DNA, the CDR3 is TGTGCCACCAGCACAAGAACGGGGGACAGGGGGCAGGATGGAAACACCATATATTTT. Amino acid sequence: CATSTRTGDRGQDGNTIYF.

This clonotype was detected ten times or more. The chain is built from TRBV29-1 and TRBJ2-1; the match to TRBD1 covers 8 bases. Germline loops: CDR1 SQVTM, CDR2 ANQGSEA. This CDR3 spans 13 amino acids. The V and J ends lost 6 bases and 3 bases, in that order; junction bases with no gene match: 4. CDR3 in amino acids: CSVDRAGYNEQFF. CDR3 coding DNA: TGCAGCGTGGACAGGGCGGGCTACAATGAGCAGTTCTTC.

This clonotype was observed many times. The V gene is TRBV7-6, the J gene TRBJ2-7, with 8 nucleotides matching TRBD1. The junction had 3 bases not matched to a gene; V was cut back by 0 bases and J by 5 bases. This CDR3 region has 14 residues. The germline gives CDR1 SGHVS, CDR2 FNYEAQ. The CDR3 DNA follows: TGTGCCAGCAGCTTAGCGTTACAGGGGGACGAGCAGTACTTC. Translated, it gives CASSLALQGDEQYF.

As regards this clonotype: A read error may be the cause here, since a much bigger clone is one base away. This chain joins TRBV6-1 and TRBJ2-2; D is unresolved. The CDR3 length is 12 residues. Per germline, CDR1 MNHNS and CDR2 SASEGT. The CDR3 here is CASGEAPGELFF. CDR3 nucleotides: TGTGCCAGCGGTGAAGCCCCCGGGGAGCTGTTTTTT.

This clonotype was seen repeatedly, ten times or more. V usage is TRBV9 and J usage is TRBJ2-3; D possibly corresponds to TRBD1 (7 bases). The CDR3 length is 17 residues. The V end was cut by 3 bases, the J end by 0 bases, with 17 bases between. CDR1 is SGDLS, CDR2 YYNGEE, per germline. The CDR3 DNA sequence: TGTGCCAGCAGCGCCGCAGGGGGGCCCCCAAGCACAGATACGCAGTATTTT. Translation gives CASSAAGGPPSTDTQYF.

This clonotype was observed a single time. CDR3 DNA sequence: TGTGCCAGCAGCCCGGGACAGGGGGTTGACTTAGGTCAGCCCCAGCATTTT. Residues: CASSPGQGVDLGQPQHF. The gene calls are TRBV7-2 and TRBJ1-5; 11 bases are a match to TRBD1. V lost 5 bases to trimming and J lost 6 bases; unmatched junction nucleotides: 12. The CDR3 is 17 amino acids. The germline gives CDR1 SGHTA, CDR2 FQGNSA.

This clonotype was recorded at least ten times. At one end the junction does not follow the germline gene, possibly because of a read error. V is TRBV20-1 and J is TRBJ1-1; D might be TRBD1 (5 bases). Germline assignment: CDR1 DFQATT and CDR2 SNEGSKA (reference sequence). CDR3 length: 13 amino acids. For the CDR3, the DNA is TGCAATGCTTCATGGGGGATGAACACTGAAGCTTTCTTT. Its protein product is CNASWGMNTEAFF.

This clonotype was seen many times. This sequence joins TRBV7-2 and TRBJ2-2; TRBD1 matches at 8 bases. Per germline, CDR1 SGHTA and CDR2 FQGNSA. V dropped 7 bases and J dropped 1; count of bases not matched to a gene: 8. The CDR3 is 16 residues long. The CDR3 here is CASTLGQVGNTGELFF. In DNA, the CDR3 is TGTGCCAGCACCCTGGGACAGGTCGGGAACACCGGGGAGCTGTTTTTT.

This clonotype was observed at least ten times. The chain joins TRBV7-6 to TRBJ2-2; TRBD1 is a possible D gene (6 bases). The CDR3 has 18 amino acids. Germline V gene data show CDR1 as SGHVS and CDR2 as FNYEAQ. V gave up 5 bases and J gave up 0 bases, with 19 bases separating them. CDR3 DNA: TGTGCCAGCAGCGTACCCCTATGGGGGACACCGAACACCGGGGAGCTGTTTTTT. Protein sequence: CASSVPLWGTPNTGELFF. Full variable domain (outside the CDR3, taken from reference TRBV7-6 and TRBJ2-2): GAGVSQSPRYKVTKRGQDVALRCDPISGHVSLYWYRQALGQGPEFLTYFNYEAQQDKSGLPNDRFSAERPEGSISTLTIQRTEQRDSAMYRCASSVPLWGTPNTGELFFGEGSRLTVL.

Here the CDR3 DNA reads TGTGCCAGCAGCAGACGACACCCCGAGCAGTACTTC. Translated: CASSRRHPEQYF. The rearrangement links TRBV7-9 to TRBJ2-7; no clear D. This CDR3 region has 12 residues. The germline gives CDR1 SEHNR, CDR2 FQNEAQ (reference sequence). The V end was cut by 5 bases, the J end by 6 bases, with 11 bases between. Supplemented by reference TRBV7-9 and TRBJ2-7, the full variable domain reads DTGVSQNPRHKITKRGQNVTFRCDPISEHNRLYWYRQTLGQGPEFLTYFQNEAQLEKSRLLSDRFSAERPKGSFSTLEIQRTEQGDSAMYLCASSRRHPEQYFGPGTRLTVT.

This clonotype has at least ten counts. The chain carries TRBV30 and TRBJ1-2, with 9 bases aligning to TRBD1. Germline assignment: CDR1 GTSNPN and CDR2 SVGIG (reference sequence). The CDR3 covers 18 residues. Trimming cost V 7 bases and J 4 bases; bases outside gene matches: 22. CDR3 sequence (DNA): TGTGCCTTCAACCCTACGCCGGGACAGGGATATTGGGGCTATGGCTACACCTTC. Its translation is CAFNPTPGQGYWGYGYTF.

The sample holds many counts of this clonotype. V usage is TRBV7-9 and J usage is TRBJ2-2; no reliable D call. Trimming shortened V by 5 bases and J by 1 base, and 8 bases separated the two germline ends. The germline V gene encodes CDR1 SEHNR and CDR2 FQNEAQ (reference sequence). This CDR3 comprises 14 residues. The CDR3 nucleotides read TGTGCCAGCAGCGGAAACAAGAACACCGGGGAGCTGTTTTTT. Translation gives CASSGNKNTGELFF.

This clonotype was counted many times. The chain is built from TRBV5-6 and TRBJ1-2; the match to TRBD1 covers 8 bases. The CDR3 covers 14 residues. V gave up 4 bases and J gave up 4 bases; unmatched junction bases: 6. CDR1 SGHDT and CDR2 YYEEEE come from the germline V gene. CDR3 sequence reads: CASSAFDRGYGYTF. CDR3 nucleotide sequence: TGTGCCAGCAGCGCTTTCGACAGGGGCTATGGCTACACCTTC.